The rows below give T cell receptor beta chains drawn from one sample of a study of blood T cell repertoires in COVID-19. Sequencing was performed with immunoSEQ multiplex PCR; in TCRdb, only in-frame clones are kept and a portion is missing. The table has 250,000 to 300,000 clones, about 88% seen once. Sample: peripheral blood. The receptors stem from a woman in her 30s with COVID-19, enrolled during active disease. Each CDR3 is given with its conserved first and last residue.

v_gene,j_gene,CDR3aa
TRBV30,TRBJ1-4,CAWSSGGGEKLFF
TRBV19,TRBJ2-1,CASSGYRDNEQFF
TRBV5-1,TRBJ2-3,CASSRVDMGFTDTQYF
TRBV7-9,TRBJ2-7,CASSLAVGRGNEQYF
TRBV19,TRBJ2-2,CASSIVRGTGELFF
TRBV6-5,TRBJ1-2,CASSYSWQANYGYTF
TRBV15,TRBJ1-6,CATSRAGDYNSPLHF
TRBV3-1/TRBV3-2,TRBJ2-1,CASSKRARRAPVNNEQFF
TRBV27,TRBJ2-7,CASSPGQLGYEQYF
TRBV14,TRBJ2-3,CASSRRDFTDTQYF
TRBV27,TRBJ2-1,CASSWDWYNEQFF
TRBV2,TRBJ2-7,CASSPEYEQYF
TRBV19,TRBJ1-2,CASSIGRQGQRGYTF
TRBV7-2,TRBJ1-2,CAGQSGGGYGYTF
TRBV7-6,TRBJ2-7,CASSPRQSSSYEQYF
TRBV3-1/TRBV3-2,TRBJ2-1,CASSQDGANPGNEQFF
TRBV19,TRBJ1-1,CASSIDGRGPLEAFF
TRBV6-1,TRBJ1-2,CASSEGVPRYGYTF
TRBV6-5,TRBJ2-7,CASSYGGDGYEQYF
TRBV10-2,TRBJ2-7,CASSDGSLMSEQYF
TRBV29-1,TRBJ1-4,CSVGQRGWGEKLFF
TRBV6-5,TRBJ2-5,CASRRTVQETQYF
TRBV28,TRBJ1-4,CASSPLGGSGEKLFF
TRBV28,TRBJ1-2,CASKRVVDYGYTF
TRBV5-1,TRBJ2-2,CASSPWTTTGELFF
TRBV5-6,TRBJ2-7,CASSLLAREQYF
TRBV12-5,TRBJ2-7,CASGSGDPYEQYF
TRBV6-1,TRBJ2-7,CASSDRQGINEQYF
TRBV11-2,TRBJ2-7,CASSFRAGGYEQYF
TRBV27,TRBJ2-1,CASRRDNEQFF
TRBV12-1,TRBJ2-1,CASSPVAGGSYNEQFF
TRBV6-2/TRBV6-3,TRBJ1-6,CASSYSGRRGSPLHF
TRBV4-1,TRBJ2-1,CASSHDTGTRKPFSSYNEQFF
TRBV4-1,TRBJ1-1,CASSQGRGSTEAFF
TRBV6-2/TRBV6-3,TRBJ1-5,CASSRTEDSNQPQHF
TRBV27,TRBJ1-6,CASSFRTLGNSPLHF
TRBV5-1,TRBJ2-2,CASSLSGRGVTGELFF
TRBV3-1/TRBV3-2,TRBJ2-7,CASSQGQREDYEQYF
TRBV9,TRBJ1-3,CASSQGVSGNTIYF
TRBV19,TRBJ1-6,CASSPTGGDSPLHF
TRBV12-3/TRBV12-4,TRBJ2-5,CASTLTGRETQYF
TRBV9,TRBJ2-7,CASSGSGTTYEQYF
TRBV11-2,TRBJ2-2,CASSSFSTSGGVTGELFF